One and the same sample provided the 14 T cell receptor beta chains below, sequenced in a study of blood T cells in healthy people across ages. A second PCR, run for roughly 7 to 12 cycles, used a sample-barcoded 5' primer plus a J-beta primer mix. One entry per CDR3 protein results from TCRdb running MiXCR on the 5' RACE reads. This sample yields roughly 790,000 distinct CDR3 sequences, of which about 40% are seen a single time; 20% to 25% belongs to the top ten. Material: blood. These TCRs come from a woman aged 55-75 years in good health.

This rearrangement joins TRBV27 to TRBJ2-6; 7 bases align to TRBD1. V lost 2 bases to trimming and J lost 0 bases; unmatched junction nucleotides: 7. Germline lookup yields CDR1 MNHEY and CDR2 SMNVEV (reference sequence). There are 18 residues in the CDR3. DNA of the CDR3: TGTGCCAGCAGTTTAGGCAGGGGACAGATCTCTGGGGCCAACGTCCTGACTTTC. Encoded protein: CASSLGRGQISGANVLTF.

The chain employs TRBV20-1 and TRBJ2-7; 10 bases fit TRBD2. Germline V CDR1 and CDR2: DFQATT, SNEGSKA (reference sequence). V trimming: 3 bases; J trimming: 6 bases; junction bases outside the gene matches: 11. The CDR3 covers 15 residues. CDR3 sequence reads: CSASRASGSDGEQYF. The CDR3 bases are TGCAGTGCTAGTCGGGCTAGCGGGAGTGACGGCGAGCAGTACTTC.

This clonotype was seen ten or more times. This rearrangement joins TRBV24-1 to TRBJ2-3; weak D call: TRBD1 (6 bases). V was trimmed by 9 bases and J by 4 bases, leaving 10 bases between them. Germline CDR1 reads KGHDR; CDR2 reads SFDVKD. CDR3 length: 12 residues. Here the CDR3 reads CATEGVADTQYF. DNA of the CDR3: TGTGCCACCGAGGGGGTGGCAGATACGCAGTATTTT.

This clonotype was seen a handful of times. The chain combines TRBV3-1 with TRBJ2-1; 9 bases line up with TRBD1. CDR3 length: 14 amino acids. J was trimmed by 8 bases and V by 4 bases; bases with no gene match: 6. Per germline, CDR1 LGHDT and CDR2 YNNKEL (reference sequence). The CDR3, as DNA: TGTGCCAGCAGCCCGGGACAGGGATTTTATGAGCAGTTCTTC. Protein product: CASSPGQGFYEQFF.

This clonotype has a handful of counts. This chain joins TRBV5-1 and TRBJ2-5; 7 nucleotides match TRBD1. The CDR3 is 16 residues long. CDR1 and CDR2 (germline): SGHRS, YFSETQ. The J segment lost 2 bases and the V segment lost 1 base, leaving 8 bases of the junction unmatched. The CDR3 spells CASSLWGQKGQETQYF. CDR3 nucleotides: TGCGCCAGCAGCTTGTGGGGACAGAAAGGTCAAGAGACCCAGTACTTC.

As to this clonotype: A much larger clone is a single base away; this may be a read error. The CDR3 region is CASSPRDNPDEQYF. For the CDR3, the DNA is TGTGCCAGCAGTCCCCGGGACAACCCCGACGAGCAGTACTTC. The J gene is TRBJ2-5, the V gene TRBV7-9, with D perhaps TRBD1 (6 bases). The assigned J gene may be wrong: the sequence end matches TRBJ2-7 better. This CDR3 has 14 amino acids. The germline gives CDR1 SEHNR, CDR2 FQNEAQ (reference sequence).

The chain employs TRBV7-2 and TRBJ2-5; 13 nucleotides align to TRBD2. The DNA end lines up better with TRBJ2-7; the J call may be wrong. The germline gives CDR1 SGHTA, CDR2 FQGNSA. The CDR3 runs 17 residues. The CDR3 sequence is CASSFWVGLAGSGEQYF. In DNA, the CDR3 is TGTGCCAGCAGCTTCTGGGTGGGACTAGCGGGGTCTGGCGAGCAGTACTTC.

The CDR3 DNA sequence: TGTGCCAGCAGTTTGGAACAGCTTAGTTACGAGCAGTACTTC. As protein: CASSLEQLSYEQYF. The chain joins TRBV6-5 to TRBJ2-7; D gene ambiguous. The CDR3 length is 14 residues. Germline values: CDR1 MNHEY, CDR2 SVGAGI. V lost 4 bases and J 4 bases, leaving 14 bases between the germline ends.

As for this clonotype: Mismatch with germline at one junction end may stem from a read error. The chain employs TRBV7-7 and TRBJ2-1; TRBD2 matches at 13 bases. From germline, CDR1 is SSHAT and CDR2 FNYEAQ (reference sequence). The CDR3 spans 17 residues. This CDR3 is CASSLGDGLAGVNEQFF. The CDR3 nucleotides are TGTGCTAGCAGCTTAGGGGACGGACTAGCGGGAGTCAATGAGCAGTTCTTC.

A note on this clonotype: A much larger clone lies a single base off, so this may be a read error. The rearrangement uses TRBV27 and TRBJ2-1, with TRBD1 as a possible D gene (8 bases). V gave up 4 bases and J gave up 10 bases, with 26 bases separating them. Germline CDR1 MNHEY, CDR2 SMNVEV (reference sequence). The CDR3 runs to 17 residues. The CDR3 DNA reads as TGTGCCAGCAGTTCCCCGTTGGGAGGGACAGGCACCTACGAGCAGTTCTTC. Translation: CASSSPLGGTGTYEQFF.

The chain carries TRBV12-5 and TRBJ2-3, with 13 bases fitting TRBD2. The V gene's germline CDR1 is LGHNT and CDR2 FRNRAP. This CDR3 has 18 amino acids. Germline trimming cut 4 bases from V and 4 bases from J; bases unmatched to any gene: 11. CDR3 nucleotides: TGTGCTAGTGGTTCAAAAGGACTAGCGGGAGTCCCCCCAGATACGCAGTATTTT. This encodes CASGSKGLAGVPPDTQYF.

The CDR3 is CASSPTSGSVTYNEQYF. CDR3 DNA sequence: TGTGCCAGCTCACCAACTAGCGGGAGTGTCACCTACAATGAGCAGTACTTC. The chain recombines TRBV18 with TRBJ2-1; 11 bases map to TRBD2. Matching the DNA end better, TRBJ2-7 makes the J call doubtful. This CDR3 comprises 17 residues. From germline, CDR1 is KGHSH and CDR2 LQKENI.

This clonotype was recorded a few times. The chain carries TRBV4-3 and TRBJ1-2, with a weak D call TRBD1 (6 bases). The CDR3 has 15 amino acids. Trimming removed 0 bases from V and 2 bases from J, with 10 bases in between. Germline loops: CDR1 LGHNA, CDR2 YSLEER. In nucleotides, the CDR3 is TGCGCCAGCAGCCAAGACCTTCAGGGGAACTATGGCTACACCTTC. Residues: CASSQDLQGNYGYTF.

The chain uses TRBV20-1 and TRBJ1-1; TRBD1 is a possible D gene (6 bases). V lost 1 base and J lost 1, with 13 bases in between. CDR3 size: 15 residues. Germline V gives CDR1 DFQATT, CDR2 SNEGSKA (reference sequence). The CDR3 nucleotides are TGCAGTGCTAGAGCATACAGGGAAGCGAACACTGAAGCTTTCTTT. This translates into CSARAYREANTEAFF.